The clone carrying this T cell receptor (beta chain) came up a few times. Antigen: not known. Expressed TCRB transcripts were sequenced after all isolated RNA was converted to cDNA. This table comes from immunoSEQ multiplex PCR, and its TCRdb copy is limited to in-frame clones, with some not included. The table shows roughly 350,000 clones, with around 9.6% occurring only once. This entry comes from a study of beta chain features in type 1 diabetes. Study-wide results and caveats: TCRB CDR3s from Type 1 diabetes patients were moderately but significantly shorter in all four CD4+ subsets. TCRB repertoires of naive, central memory and Treg cells appeared more similar among patients than among healthy donors. Shorter templates may be favored by PCR, equally so in patients and controls.

One heparinised blood draw, averaging roughly 120 mL, came from each donor. The sequencing sample was made of central memory CD4+ T cells from blood. The sequence came from a man younger than 40 with type 1 diabetes.

The CDR3 nucleotides are TGCGCCAGCAGCTTGGCCGGACTAGCGATGCCCTACAATGAGCAGTTCTTC. Protein product: CASSLAGLAMPYNEQFF. The V gene is TRBV5-1, the J gene TRBJ2-1, with 9 bases aligning to TRBD2. The V gene's germline CDR1 is SGHRS and CDR2 YFSETQ. With V trimmed by 0 bases and J by 2 bases, 6 bases remained unmatched. The CDR3 covers 17 residues.